This T cell receptor beta chain was identified during a study of T-cell reconstitution after alpha-beta-depleted transplantation in children. The study's findings and limits: T-cell counts and diversity at one year following transplant were attributed mainly to newly produced T cells. Roughly two months post-transplant, alpha-beta T cells reportedly originated from several hundred graft clones that had expanded. Surviving recipient T cells and thymic progenitors produced the high day-60 TCRbeta diversity seen in some patients.

To note about this clonotype: What it binds is not known.

The CDR3 consists of 13 residues. With 6 bases removed from V and 5 bases from J, the gap between germline ends came to 13 bases. For TCRbeta, the library was prepared with unique molecular identifiers. Via MiXCR, TCRdb re-called the PCR reads, giving one row per CDR3 protein. This repertoire shows under 400,000 distinct CDR3 sequences, around 20% found once; its top ten account for roughly 9.8%. The TCR originated in a male patient between 5 and 17 years old who had a stem cell transplant for acute lymphoblastic leukemia, so the T cells may come from the graft donor. The chain recombines TRBV12-3 or TRBV12-4 with TRBJ2-5; D is perhaps TRBD2 (5 bases). The sample was PBMCs, mostly from graft donor cells, taken 180 days after TCRalphabeta/CD19-depleted stem cell transplant. In nucleotides, the CDR3 is TGTGCCAGCAGATTACGGCCGGGGGAGACCCAGTACTTC. It yields the protein CASRLRPGETQYF.